A single sample is the source of the 20 T cell receptor beta chains below, sequenced in a study of shared clonotypes between healthy human individuals (TCRdb year 2020). Libraries were made using the immunoSEQ multiplex PCR assay. Entries here come from immuneACCESS through TCRdb and include only in-frame sequences with V and J called. Some clones fail to appear in such tables; in the studies checked, an unresolved V gene covers under half of the shortfall, and the cause of the remainder is unknown. The sample records 2 million to 3 million clones, approximately 94% of which are singletons. The ten largest clones capture roughly 0.36% of the sample. Sequenced sample: naive CD4+ T cells from PBMCs. The cell subset or site label for this specimen denotes: CD45RA+ positively selected. The receptors were sampled from a man aged 18 to 29 in good health. Some clones in this sample may be carry-over from other donors' samples.

Worth noting for this clone: The same CDR3 arises from other DNA sequences in this sample as well. The rearrangement links TRBV4-2 to TRBJ1-3; no reliable D call. Germline-derived CDR1 and CDR2 are LGHNA and YNFKEQ. This CDR3 comprises 12 residues. The ends were cut back, 0 bases at V and 7 bases at J, with 4 bases in the middle. The CDR3 region has the DNA TGTGCCAGCAGCCAAGATAGGAACACCATATATTTT. It is translated as CASSQDRNTIYF.

The chain has TRBV29-1 and TRBJ2-7; the D gene could be TRBD1 or TRBD2 (6 bases each). CDR1 SQVTM and CDR2 ANQGSEA come from the germline V gene. The V and J ends lost 7 bases and 2 bases respectively, with 15 bases between them. The CDR3 runs to 13 residues. The chain's CDR3 is CSAGGGATYEQYF. CDR3 in DNA: TGCAGCGCTGGGGGCGGGGCGACCTACGAGCAGTACTTC.

A word on this clone: The same CDR3 can be traced to other DNA sequences in this sample. Written as DNA, the CDR3 is TGCGCCAGCAGCTTGGGACTAGCGGAGAGCTCCTACGAGCAGTACTTC. Translation: CASSLGLAESSYEQYF. This chain connects TRBV5-1 to TRBJ2-7; TRBD2 matches 9 bases. Germline assignment: CDR1 SGHRS and CDR2 YFSETQ. The J segment lost 0 bases and the V segment lost 0 bases, leaving 4 bases of the junction unmatched. The CDR3 has 16 residues.

The rearrangement joins TRBV27 to TRBJ1-2, with D maybe TRBD1 (5 bases). The V and J ends lost 4 bases and 4 bases respectively, with 10 bases between them. Per germline, CDR1 MNHEY and CDR2 SMNVEV (reference sequence). CDR3 size: 13 residues. CDR3 residues: CASSSGTLYGYTF. In DNA form, the CDR3 reads TGTGCCAGCAGTTCCGGGACCCTCTATGGCTACACCTTC.

This sequence joins TRBV5-1 and TRBJ2-5; 9 nucleotides align to TRBD1. With 4 bases clipped from V and 5 bases from J, the junction kept 9 bases outside the gene matches. The CDR3 totals 15 residues. Germline values: CDR1 SGHRS, CDR2 YFSETQ. CDR3 region: CASSPLQGTGETQYF. DNA for the CDR3: TGCGCCAGCAGCCCCTTGCAGGGGACAGGGGAGACCCAGTACTTC.

On this clone itself: At the DNA level, this CDR3 is encoded by other sequences in the same sample as well. This chain uses TRBV6-5 with TRBJ2-7; 10 nucleotides agree with TRBD1. This CDR3 has 14 residues. Germline V gives CDR1 MNHEY, CDR2 SVGAGI. V trimming: 5 bases; J trimming: 1 base; junction bases outside the gene matches: 2. This CDR3 is CASSRQGASYEQYF. CDR3 DNA: TGTGCCAGCAGTCGACAGGGGGCTTCCTACGAGCAGTACTTC.

CDR3 in amino acids: CASSYLAAGTNNEQFF. The CDR3 nucleotides are TGCGCCAGCAGCTACCTGGCTGCCGGGACAAACAATGAGCAGTTCTTC. J is TRBJ2-1 and V is TRBV5-1; a weak D match, TRBD1 (6 bases). The CDR3 length is 16 residues. Trimming took 3 bases from V and 5 from J, leaving 18 bases between them. Germline V lookup: CDR1 SGHRS, CDR2 YFSETQ.

The chain joins TRBV19 to TRBJ2-3; unclear D gene. CDR3 length: 12 amino acids. V lost 4 bases, J lost 9 bases, and 11 bases lay in between. CDR1 LNHDA and CDR2 SQIVND come from the germline V gene (reference sequence). The CDR3 here is CASSRVLDTQYF. In DNA, the CDR3 is TGTGCCAGTAGTAGGGTGTTGGACACGCAGTATTTT. The full variable domain, completed using reference TRBV19 and TRBJ2-3, is DGGITQSPKYLFRKEGQNVTLSCEQNLNHDAMYWYRQDPGQGLRLIYYSQIVNDFQKGDIAEGYSVSREKKESFPLTVTSAQKNPTAFYLCASSRVLDTQYFGPGTRLTVL.

This clone turned up a few times. The chain is built from TRBV5-6 and TRBJ1-1; D possibly corresponds to TRBD1 (5 bases). The germline V gene has CDR1 SGHDT and CDR2 YYEEEE. Between the trimmed V and J ends, which lost 0 bases and 1 base, there was a span of 7 bases. The CDR3 extends over 14 amino acids. The CDR3 loop reads CASSLGQPNTEAFF. In DNA form, the CDR3 reads TGTGCCAGCAGCTTGGGACAGCCGAACACTGAAGCTTTCTTT.

The genes are TRBV15 and TRBJ1-1; TRBD1 is a possible D gene (5 bases). The CDR3 consists of 18 residues. CDR1 is LNHNV, CDR2 YYDKDF, per germline (reference sequence). Trimming shortened V by 0 bases and J by 1 base, and 18 bases separated the two germline ends. DNA for the CDR3: TGTGCCACCAGCAGAGATAGTATCTACCAGGGACGGAACACTGAAGCTTTCTTT. Its translation is CATSRDSIYQGRNTEAFF.

This chain uses TRBV6-7 with TRBJ2-1; 7 bases are a match to TRBD2. TRBV6-7 belongs to the ORF category, with a function that is uncertain. V lost 2 bases, J lost 9 bases, and 10 bases stayed unmatched. CDR3 size: 15 residues. This CDR3 is CASSYVRGRSIEQFF. In DNA, the CDR3 is TGTGCCAGCAGTTACGTGCGCGGGAGATCTATTGAGCAGTTCTTC.

The V gene is TRBV7-2, the J gene TRBJ2-5; D possibly uses TRBD1 or TRBD2 (5 bases each). Trimming left V 5 bases short and J 9 bases short, with 25 bases between. CDR3 length: 16 amino acids. Germline lookup yields CDR1 SGHTA and CDR2 FQGNSA. DNA of the CDR3: TGTGCCAGCAGCGCCGGGGACGGCCGAGGGCAAGCGGCCCAGTACTTC. Residues: CASSAGDGRGQAAQYF.

The CDR3 sequence is CASSLPAGSPEAFF. CDR3 nucleotides: TGTGCCAGCAGTTTGCCCGCCGGGAGCCCTGAAGCTTTCTTT. The J gene is TRBJ1-1, the V gene TRBV28, with D hard to call. Deletions cut 3 bases from V and 6 bases from J, with 14 bases between. CDR1 and CDR2 (germline): MDHEN, SYDVKM. This CDR3 has 14 amino acids.

CDR3 sequence reads: CASSSDKGTKNTEAFF. DNA of the CDR3: TGCGCCAGCAGCTCGGACAAGGGGACCAAGAACACTGAAGCTTTCTTT. This chain joins TRBV5-1 and TRBJ1-1; tentatively, D is TRBD1 (5 bases). Per germline, CDR1 SGHRS and CDR2 YFSETQ. With 3 bases removed from V and 1 base from J, the gap between germline ends came to 16 bases. The CDR3 sequence is 16 residues long. Full variable domain (rest looked up from reference TRBV5-1 and TRBJ1-1): KAGVTQTPRYLIKTRGQQVTLSCSPISGHRSVSWYQQTPGQGLQFLFEYFSETQRNKGNFPGRFSGRQFSNSRSEMNVSTLELGDSALYLCASSSDKGTKNTEAFFGQGTRLTVV.

Points on this clone: The conserved phenylalanine or tryptophan is not found at the CDR3 terminus, so this likely reflects a read error. The DNA is omitted, as the CDR3 cannot be located on it reliably, and the CDR3 follows TCRdb's listing. The V gene is TRBV5-8, the J gene TRBJ2-7. The CDR3 is 10 residues long, ends included. Germline CDR1 and CDR2: SGHTS and YDEGEE. CDR3 amino acids: CASSRWDLPG.

This chain connects TRBV7-9 to TRBJ1-5, with 9 bases that match TRBD1. The CDR3 is 18 amino acids. Germline assignment: CDR1 SEHNR and CDR2 FQNEAQ (reference sequence). Trimming took 5 bases from V and 0 from J; bases not matched to a gene: 11. The CDR3 coding sequence is TGTGCCAGCAGCCCCAGTCCCGGGACAGGGAATAGCAATCAGCCCCAGCATTTT. Its protein product is CASSPSPGTGNSNQPQHF.

The gene calls are TRBV7-9 and TRBJ2-7; D is possibly TRBD2 (6 bases). The germline CDR1 and CDR2 sequences are SEHNR and FQNEAQ (reference sequence). V was clipped by 2 bases and J by 2 bases, with 13 bases between them. The CDR3 runs to 15 residues. CDR3 nucleotide sequence: TGTGCCAGCAGCTTACTTGTGGCGGGGACCTACGAGCAGTACTTC. Residues: CASSLLVAGTYEQYF.

The chain carries TRBV30 and TRBJ2-7; D gene unclear. CDR3 size: 12 residues. Looked up from germline, CDR1 is GTSNPN and CDR2 is SVGIG (reference sequence). V shed 1 base and J shed 3 bases, with 7 bases lying between them. CDR3 bases: TGTGCCTGGAGTGCCCCCGACTACGAGCAGTACTTC. Protein: CAWSAPDYEQYF. Full variable domain (remainder filled in from reference TRBV30 and TRBJ2-7): SQTIHQWPATLVQPVGSPLSLECTVEGTSNPNLYWYRQAAGRGLQLLFYSVGIGQISSEVPQNLSASRPQDRQFILSSKKLLLSDSGFYLCAWSAPDYEQYFGPGTRLTVT.

The chain combines TRBV6-1 with TRBJ2-7; tentative D call: TRBD1 (5 bases). The V gene's germline CDR1 is MNHNS and CDR2 SASEGT. V shed 2 bases and J shed 5 bases, with 22 bases lying between them. The CDR3 is 17 residues long. The CDR3 bases are TGTGCCAGCAGTGAACCGCCAGGGCGGCTGGTCGACAACGAGCAGTACTTC. This codes for CASSEPPGRLVDNEQYF.

This chain connects TRBV10-3 to TRBJ2-1; no firm D call. Germline values: CDR1 ENHRY, CDR2 SYGVKD. The CDR3 runs to 12 residues. V was pared by 4 bases and J by 6 bases, with 7 bases between. CDR3 in amino acids: CAISVVFNEQFF. In nucleotides, the CDR3 is TGTGCCATCAGTGTTGTGTTCAATGAGCAGTTCTTC.